This T cell receptor beta chain appears in the sequencing data of a study of shared clonotypes between healthy human individuals. V lost 6 bases, J lost 4 bases, and 17 bases lay in between. Germline V CDR1 and CDR2: MNHNS, SASEGT. The CDR3 length is 15 residues. Clones were read by immunoSEQ multiplex PCR, and TCRdb kept only the in-frame ones, dropping some. This sample carries roughly 2.6 million clones, roughly 92% of them seen once, and the ten largest clones take more than 0.12%. The sample consisted of naive CD4+ T cells sorted from blood. The subset: CD45RA+ positively selected. The V and J genes are TRBV6-1 and TRBJ2-3; D may be TRBD2 (6 bases). The TCR was taken from a man between 18 and 35 years old in good health. CDR3 sequence (DNA): TGTGCCAGCAGCAGCGCCGGGAGTTGGCCAGATACGCAGTATTTT. It codes for CASSSAGSWPDTQYF.